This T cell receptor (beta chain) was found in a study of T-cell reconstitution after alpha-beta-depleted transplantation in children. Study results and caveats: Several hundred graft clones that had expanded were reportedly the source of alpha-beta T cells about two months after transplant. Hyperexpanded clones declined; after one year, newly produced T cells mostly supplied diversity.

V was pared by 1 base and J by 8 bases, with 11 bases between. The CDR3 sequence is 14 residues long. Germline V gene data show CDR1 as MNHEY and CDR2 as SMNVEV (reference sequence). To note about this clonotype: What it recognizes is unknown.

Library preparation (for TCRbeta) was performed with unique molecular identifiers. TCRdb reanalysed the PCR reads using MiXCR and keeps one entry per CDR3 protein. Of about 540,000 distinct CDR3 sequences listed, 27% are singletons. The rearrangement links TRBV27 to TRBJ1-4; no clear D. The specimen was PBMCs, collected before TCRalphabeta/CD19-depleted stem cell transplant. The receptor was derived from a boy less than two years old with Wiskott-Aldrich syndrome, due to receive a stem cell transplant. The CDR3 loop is CASSLLGIGEKLFF. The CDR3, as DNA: TGTGCCAGCAGTTTATTGGGCATCGGCGAAAAACTGTTTTTT.